One sample yielded the 17 T cell receptor beta chains listed below, sequenced in a study of T-cell reconstitution after alpha-beta-depleted transplantation in children. The authors prepared the TCRbeta library with unique molecular identifiers. In TCRdb, the PCR reads were re-called with MiXCR into one record per CDR3 protein. The sample includes about 500,000 distinct CDR3 sequences, more than 9.5% of them seen just once. The sequences come from PBMCs, mostly from graft donor cells, collected 180 days after TCRalphabeta/CD19-depleted stem cell transplant. All receptors derive from a female patient younger than 10 who had a stem cell transplant for aplastic anemia, so the T cells may come from the graft donor.

This clonotype was observed a few times. The J gene is TRBJ2-5, the V gene TRBV20-1; 7 positions match TRBD2. Germline V gene lookup returns CDR1 DFQATT and CDR2 SNEGSKA (reference sequence). This CDR3 is 13 amino acids long. This CDR3 is CSRRDYRGETQYF. DNA for the CDR3: TGCAGCCGGCGGGACTACCGTGGGGAGACCCAGTACTTC.

The table lists this clonotype with a few counts. The gene calls are TRBV4-3 and TRBJ1-2; TRBD1 is a possible D gene (5 bases). The CDR3 spans 15 residues. Germline CDR1 and CDR2: LGHNA and YSLEER. The ends were cut back, 0 bases at V and 5 bases at J, with 13 bases in the middle. The CDR3 DNA follows: TGCGCCAGCAGCCAAGACCCCGGGACCCGATATGGCTACACCTTC. Translation: CASSQDPGTRYGYTF.

The chain couples TRBV7-9 to TRBJ2-7; possible D gene TRBD1, 6 bases. V lost 1 base and J lost 6, with 13 bases in between. The CDR3 sequence is 14 residues long. Germline V gene lookup returns CDR1 SEHNR and CDR2 FQNEAQ (reference sequence). The CDR3 nucleotides are TGTGCCAGCAGCTTAGTGGGACACTCAGGCGAGCAGTACTTC. It translates to CASSLVGHSGEQYF.

With regard to this clonotype: An end of the junction differs from the germline gene, which may be a read error. The J gene is TRBJ2-3, the V gene TRBV10-3; tentatively, D is TRBD2 (5 bases). Germline V gives CDR1 ENHRY, CDR2 SYGVKD. This CDR3 region has 16 residues. In nucleotides, the CDR3 is TGTGCCATCAGTGAGTCCCAGGCGGGTGGCACAAATACGCAGTATTTT. Translating gives CAISESQAGGTNTQYF.

The sample holds a few counts of this clonotype. The rearrangement links TRBV29-1 to TRBJ2-1, with D uncertain. CDR3 length equals 12 residues. V was trimmed by 7 bases and J by 2 bases, leaving 9 bases between them. CDR1 and CDR2 from the germline V gene are SQVTM and ANQGSEA. Written as DNA, the CDR3 is TGCAGCGACAAGACGACCTACAATGAGCAGTTCTTC. Translation gives CSDKTTYNEQFF.

This clonotype was observed a handful of times. The genes are TRBV10-3 and TRBJ1-2, with D maybe TRBD1 (5 bases). The V end lost 3 bases, the J end lost 4 bases, and 12 bases lay between the germline ends. Germline V gene data show CDR1 as ENHRY and CDR2 as SYGVKD. This CDR3 is 14 amino acids long. CDR3 nucleotide sequence: TGTGCCATCAGTGATGGGGGTGCCATCTATGGCTACACCTTC. It yields the protein CAISDGGAIYGYTF.

The rearrangement uses TRBV6-1 and TRBJ1-5; 9 nucleotides line up with TRBD1. CDR3 size: 15 residues. Germline lookup yields CDR1 MNHNS and CDR2 SASEGT. Unmatched junction bases numbered 7, after V lost 6 bases and J lost 4 bases. DNA for the CDR3: TGTGCCAGCAGCTCTTCTGGGACAGGGAATCAGCCCCAGCATTTT. This codes for CASSSSGTGNQPQHF.

This clonotype was seen a few times. In DNA form, the CDR3 reads TGTGCCAGCAGCCCCGGACTAGCGGGAGTCGAGCAGTTCTTC. This encodes CASSPGLAGVEQFF. J is TRBJ2-1 and V is TRBV11-2; 13 nucleotides align to TRBD2. This CDR3 contains 14 residues. The germline gives CDR1 SGHAT, CDR2 FQNNGV. V lost 5 bases, J lost 10 bases, and 5 bases stayed unmatched.

This chain joins TRBV20-1 and TRBJ2-1; 8 positions match TRBD1. CDR3 size: 16 residues. The germline CDR1 and CDR2 sequences are DFQATT and SNEGSKA (reference sequence). V shed 6 bases, J shed 3 bases, and the junction held 13 bases outside the gene matches. CDR3 amino acids: CSALDRGRGNYNEQFF. CDR3 in DNA: TGCAGTGCGCTTGACAGGGGCCGTGGGAACTACAATGAGCAGTTCTTC.

This chain uses TRBV18 with TRBJ2-5; TRBD1 or TRBD2 may be the D gene (5 bases each). Trimming removed 2 bases at V and 3 bases at J, with 13 bases between. CDR3 size: 15 residues. Per germline, CDR1 KGHSH and CDR2 LQKENI. The CDR3 sequence: CASSPNTGLEETQYF. The CDR3 nucleotides read TGTGCCAGCTCACCAAATACAGGACTTGAAGAGACCCAGTACTTC.

A few counts support this clonotype. J is TRBJ1-1 and V is TRBV9; D possibly corresponds to TRBD1 (5 bases). This CDR3 has 15 amino acids. Germline-derived CDR1 and CDR2 are SGDLS and YYNGEE. V was trimmed by 2 bases and J by 0 bases, leaving 11 bases between them. This CDR3 is CASSVRQSMNTEAFF. The DNA of the CDR3 is TGTGCCAGCAGCGTCCGACAGAGCATGAACACTGAAGCTTTCTTT.

This clonotype was detected only a few times. The chain links TRBV5-1 to TRBJ2-7; 7 nucleotides agree with TRBD1. The V segment lost 0 bases and the J segment 2 bases; nucleotides outside the gene matches: 8. The CDR3 runs 16 residues. Germline CDR1 is SGHRS and CDR2 is YFSETQ. The CDR3 DNA sequence: TGCGCCAGCAGCTTGGCTGGGACAGTAGGTGCCTACGAGCAGTACTTC. Amino acid sequence: CASSLAGTVGAYEQYF.

This clonotype was seen more than once but under ten times. This rearrangement joins TRBV6-2 or TRBV6-3 to TRBJ2-7; D is ambiguous. V was cut by 2 bases and J by 5 bases, with 7 bases left in between. The CDR3 length is 12 residues. Germline V gene data show CDR1 as MNHEY and CDR2 as SVGEGT. CDR3 in amino acids: CASSYVGNEQYV. For the CDR3, the DNA is TGTGCCAGCAGTTACGTAGGAAACGAGCAGTACGTC.

This clonotype has a handful of counts. The chain couples TRBV12-3 or TRBV12-4 to TRBJ2-7; TRBD1 matches at 10 bases. J was trimmed by 5 bases and V by 3 bases; bases with no gene match: 4. The CDR3 covers 14 residues. CDR3 region: CASSLGTGEDEQYV. For the CDR3, the DNA is TGTGCCAGCAGTTTGGGGACAGGGGAAGACGAGCAGTACGTC.

A few counts support this clonotype. This chain joins TRBV7-2 and TRBJ2-7; the match to TRBD1 covers 9 bases. CDR3 length: 15 amino acids. V was pared by 1 base and J by 5 bases, with 6 bases of the junction left unmatched. Germline V gene data show CDR1 as SGHTA and CDR2 as FQGNSA. The CDR3 region has the DNA TGTGCCAGCAGCTTAGTGGGGACAGGGCCCCACGAGCAGTACGTC. Its translation is CASSLVGTGPHEQYV.

At least ten counts were recorded for this clonotype. The rearrangement uses TRBV20-1 and TRBJ2-3, with TRBD2 matching over 11 bases. The CDR3 is 15 residues long. Germline values: CDR1 DFQATT, CDR2 SNEGSKA (reference sequence). V lost 8 bases to trimming and J lost 4 bases; unmatched junction nucleotides: 11. CDR3 coding DNA: TGCAGTTTCCTCACTAGCGGGAGTCAGCCAGATACGCAGTATTTT. This codes for CSFLTSGSQPDTQYF.

This chain's CDR3 is CASSLRTGTGTEAFF. The CDR3 region has the DNA TGTGCCAGCAGTTTACGGACAGGGACAGGCACTGAAGCTTTCTTT. The gene calls are TRBV28 and TRBJ1-1, with 8 bases identical to TRBD1. The V and J ends lost 2 bases and 4 bases, in that order; junction bases with no gene match: 6. This CDR3 region has 15 residues. CDR1 is MDHEN and CDR2 is SYDVKM in the germline V gene.